The T cell receptor beta chain under discussion was sequenced for a study of CD8+ T cells in alopecia areata. Study in general: Tofacitinib administration to treated patients was oral, at 5 to 10 mg twice daily.

Study conclusions and caveats: In lesional scalp, particularly from alopecia totalis/universalis, clonality was higher than in normal scalp.

Patients with alopecia areata provided lesional scalp punch biopsies as well as peripheral blood. cDNA prepared by RNA extraction and subsequent reverse transcription served as the template for sequencing. Assay used: immunoSEQ multiplex PCR; TCRdb lists only in-frame clones, some missing. The data hold about 180,000 clones, with roughly 65% observed a single time. Of note for this clone: What it recognizes is unknown.

Germline CDR1 and CDR2: GTSNPN and SVGIG (reference sequence). This CDR3 has 13 residues. V was shortened by 3 bases and J by 11 bases, with 14 bases between the two germline ends. This specimen was CD4+ T cells sorted from blood, taken at week 0. The source is a human donor with alopecia areata. The chain links TRBV30 to TRBJ2-6, with TRBD2 as a possible D gene (5 bases). The CDR3 DNA is TGTGCCTGGAGCGGGAAAGGTCTAGACGTCCTGACTTTC. Encoded protein: CAWSGKGLDVLTF. The whole variable domain, remainder taken from reference TRBV30 and TRBJ2-6, is SQTIHQWPATLVQPVGSPLSLECTVEGTSNPNLYWYRQAAGRGLQLLFYSVGIGQISSEVPQNLSASRPQDRQFILSSKKLLLSDSGFYLCAWSGKGLDVLTFGAGSRLTVL.